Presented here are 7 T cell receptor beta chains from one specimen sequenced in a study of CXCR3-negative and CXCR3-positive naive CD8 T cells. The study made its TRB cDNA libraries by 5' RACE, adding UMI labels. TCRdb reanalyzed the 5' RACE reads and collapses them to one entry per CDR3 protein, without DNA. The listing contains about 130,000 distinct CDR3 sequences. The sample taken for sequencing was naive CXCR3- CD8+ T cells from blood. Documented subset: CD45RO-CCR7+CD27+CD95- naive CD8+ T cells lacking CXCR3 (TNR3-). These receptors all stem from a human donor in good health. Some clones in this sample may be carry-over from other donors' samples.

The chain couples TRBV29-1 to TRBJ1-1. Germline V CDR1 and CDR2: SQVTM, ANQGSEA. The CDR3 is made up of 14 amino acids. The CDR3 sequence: CSVEVGSGDTEAFF.

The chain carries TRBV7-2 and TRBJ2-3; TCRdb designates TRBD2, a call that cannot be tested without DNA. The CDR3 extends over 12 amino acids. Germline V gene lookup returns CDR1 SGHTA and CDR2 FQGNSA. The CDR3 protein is CASSPIAGAQYF.

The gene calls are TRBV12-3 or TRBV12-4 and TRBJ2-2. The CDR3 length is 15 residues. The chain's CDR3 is CASSPRDTNTGELFF.

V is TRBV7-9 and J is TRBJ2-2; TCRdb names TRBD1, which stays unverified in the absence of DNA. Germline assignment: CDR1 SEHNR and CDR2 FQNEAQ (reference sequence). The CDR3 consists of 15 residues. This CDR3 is CASSLRGPDTGELFF.

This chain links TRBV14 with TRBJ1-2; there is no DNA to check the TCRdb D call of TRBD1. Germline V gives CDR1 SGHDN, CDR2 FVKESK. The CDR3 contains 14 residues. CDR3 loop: CASSQVRGNYGYTF.

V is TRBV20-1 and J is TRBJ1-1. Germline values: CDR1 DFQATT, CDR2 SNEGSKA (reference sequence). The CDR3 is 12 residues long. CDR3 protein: CSARGLAAEAFF.

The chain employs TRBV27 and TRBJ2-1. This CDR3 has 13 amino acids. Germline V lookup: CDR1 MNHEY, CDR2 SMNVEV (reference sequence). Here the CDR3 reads CASSLASDNEQFF.